The present T cell receptor (beta chain) was sequenced within a study of blood T cell repertoires in COVID-19. TCRdb's copy holds only in-frame clones and misses some; the assay was immunoSEQ multiplex PCR. Here the sample spans 160,000 or so clones, 82% being singletons. Germline V gene lookup returns CDR1 MRHNA and CDR2 SNTAGT. CDR3 length: 14 amino acids. V lost 6 bases, J lost 8 bases, and 17 bases lay in between. This chain connects TRBV6-4 to TRBJ2-1; a possible D gene is TRBD1 (6 bases). The sequenced material came from PBMCs or T cells enriched from blood (not recorded which). This receptor was identified in a man in his 60s who had recovered from COVID-19. Here the CDR3 reads CASRETGTGDEQFF. CDR3 coding DNA: TGTGCCAGCAGAGAGACAGGAACTGGTGATGAGCAGTTCTTC.